These 17 T cell receptor beta chains share one sample of origin, sequenced in a study of blood T cell repertoires in COVID-19. Some clones are missing from TCRdb's copy, which holds only in-frame ones; the method was immunoSEQ multiplex PCR. Here the sample spans some 64,000 clones, around 77% being singletons. The specimen sequenced was peripheral blood. The origin of the receptors is a woman aged 70-85 years with COVID-19, enrolled during active disease.

The chain carries TRBV6-2 or TRBV6-3 and TRBJ2-5; D might be TRBD1 (7 bases). Germline loops: CDR1 MNHEY, CDR2 SVGEGT. This CDR3 is 15 amino acids long. V gave up 5 bases and J gave up 5 bases, with 18 bases separating them. The chain's CDR3 is CASSPTGRGRETQYF. CDR3 DNA: TGTGCCAGCAGTCCGACAGGGCGTGGGAGGGAGACCCAGTACTTC.

The chain links TRBV16 to TRBJ1-2, with 7 bases fitting TRBD1. The V and J ends lost 0 bases and 6 bases, in that order; junction bases with no gene match: 10. The germline V gene has CDR1 KGHSY and CDR2 FQNENV. The CDR3 has 16 amino acids. The CDR3 nucleotides read TGTGCCAGCAGCCAATCGAGGGGGCGGCTGGGGGATGGCTACACCTTC. Protein sequence: CASSQSRGRLGDGYTF.

The V gene is TRBV12-3 or TRBV12-4, the J gene TRBJ1-5; perhaps TRBD1 as D (5 bases). This CDR3 spans 13 amino acids. Trimming pared 5 bases from V and 7 bases from J, leaving 12 bases between. The CDR3 reads CASSLGEGQPQHF. For the CDR3, the DNA is TGTGCCAGCAGTCTAGGGGAGGGGCAGCCCCAGCATTTT.

The table lists this clone with a few counts. Other DNA sequences in this sample translate to the same CDR3. V is TRBV10-3 and J is TRBJ1-1, with D possibly matching TRBD1 (5 bases). V was cut by 9 bases and J by 1 base, with 12 bases left in between. Per the germline V gene, CDR1 is ENHRY and CDR2 is SYGVKD. The CDR3 length is 13 residues. The CDR3 spells CAIRTGGNTEAFF. The CDR3 coding sequence is TGTGCCATAAGGACCGGGGGGAACACTGAAGCTTTCTTT.

This clone was detected only a few times. J is TRBJ1-1 and V is TRBV19; 8 bases match TRBD1. The CDR3 is 13 residues long. Trimming took 6 bases from V and 3 from J; bases not matched to a gene: 3. Germline values: CDR1 LNHDA, CDR2 SQIVND (reference sequence). The CDR3 DNA sequence: TGTGCCAGTAGCAGGGGGCGCGACACTGAAGCTTTCTTT. Amino acids: CASSRGRDTEAFF.

This clone has more than one count but fewer than ten. The rearrangement joins TRBV4-2 to TRBJ2-3; 9 bases fit TRBD2. Germline CDR1 and CDR2: LGHNA and YNFKEQ. With 5 bases clipped from V and 6 bases from J, the junction kept 12 bases outside the gene matches. This CDR3 has 16 amino acids. The CDR3 protein is CASSALSGSNSDTQYF. CDR3 DNA: TGTGCCAGCAGCGCCCTTAGCGGGAGCAACTCCGATACGCAGTATTTT.

This chain connects TRBV5-4 to TRBJ2-3, with 7 bases that match TRBD2. J was trimmed by 0 bases and V by 3 bases; bases with no gene match: 4. This CDR3 has 15 amino acids. The germline V gene has CDR1 SGHNT and CDR2 YYREEE (reference sequence). The CDR3 nucleotides read TGTGCCAGCAGCTCCACGGGGGGTAGCACAGATACGCAGTATTTT. Its translation is CASSSTGGSTDTQYF.

The chain links TRBV19 to TRBJ2-7; 7 nucleotides align to TRBD1. Germline V CDR1 and CDR2: LNHDA, SQIVND (reference sequence). Germline trimming cut 7 bases from V and 5 bases from J; bases unmatched to any gene: 11. There are 14 residues in the CDR3. The CDR3 is CASTPRQGVDEQYF. In nucleotides, the CDR3 is TGTGCCAGTACCCCCCGGCAGGGGGTCGACGAGCAGTACTTC.

V and J are TRBV7-8 and TRBJ2-5; D is unresolved. Germline assignment: CDR1 SGHVS and CDR2 FQNEAQ. V lost 1 base and J 1 base, leaving 4 bases between the germline ends. The CDR3 is 13 residues long. The CDR3 DNA is TGTGCCAGCAGCTTAGGGGCCCAAGAGACCCAGTACTTC. It is translated as CASSLGAQETQYF.

This clone has just one count. V and J are TRBV9 and TRBJ2-3; 10 bases agree with TRBD2. CDR1 is SGDLS, CDR2 YYNGEE, per germline. The CDR3 is 17 amino acids. Germline trimming cut 4 bases from V and 2 bases from J; bases unmatched to any gene: 10. The CDR3 spells CASSLLAGGPLTDTQYF. The CDR3 DNA reads TGTGCCAGCAGCCTGTTAGCGGGGGGCCCACTCACAGATACGCAGTATTTT. Filled out from reference TRBV9 and TRBJ2-3, the complete variable domain reads DSGVTQTPKHLITATGQRVTLRCSPRSGDLSVYWYQQSLDQGLQFLIQYYNGEERAKGNILERFSAQQFPDLHSELNLSSLELGDSALYFCASSLLAGGPLTDTQYFGPGTRLTVL.

The chain uses TRBV6-1 and TRBJ1-2; D not certain. CDR3 size: 15 residues. V was clipped by 0 bases and J by 6 bases, with 14 bases between them. Germline V lookup: CDR1 MNHNS, CDR2 SASEGT. The CDR3 here is CASSEAGETADGYTF. The CDR3 DNA follows: TGTGCCAGCAGTGAAGCAGGCGAGACGGCGGATGGCTACACCTTC.

The rearrangement joins TRBV5-1 to TRBJ1-5; 8 positions match TRBD1. The germline CDR1 and CDR2 sequences are SGHRS and YFSETQ. Trimming took 4 bases from V and 4 from J; bases not matched to a gene: 7. The CDR3 spans 15 residues. CDR3 region: CASSETGQGNQPQHF. The CDR3 region has the DNA TGCGCCAGCAGCGAGACCGGACAGGGTAATCAGCCCCAGCATTTT.

The chain has TRBV7-9 and TRBJ1-1; D is ambiguous. Trimming cost V 5 bases and J 7 bases, with 11 bases left between them. Germline-derived CDR1 and CDR2 are SEHNR and FQNEAQ (reference sequence). CDR3 length equals 12 residues. The CDR3 is CASSPYGGEAFF. Written as DNA, the CDR3 is TGTGCCAGCAGCCCCTATGGAGGTGAAGCTTTCTTT.

The chain uses TRBV29-1 and TRBJ1-4, with D uncertain. With 7 bases removed from V and 4 bases from J, the gap between germline ends came to 4 bases. The CDR3 has 10 residues. Germline V gives CDR1 SQVTM, CDR2 ANQGSEA. CDR3 loop: CSALNEKLFF. CDR3 in DNA: TGCAGCGCCCTTAATGAAAAACTGTTTTTT.

This clone came up a few times. The V gene is TRBV20-1, the J gene TRBJ1-1; D gene uncertain. The CDR3 spans 15 residues. CDR1 is DFQATT and CDR2 is SNEGSKA in the germline V gene (reference sequence). With 3 bases removed from V and 2 bases from J, the gap between germline ends came to 16 bases. Here the CDR3 reads CSASPLGRANTEAFF. As DNA, the CDR3 is TGCAGTGCTAGTCCTTTAGGGAGGGCAAACACTGAAGCTTTCTTT.

V gene TRBV2 combines with J gene TRBJ2-3, with D perhaps matching TRBD2 (7 bases). The ends were cut back, 8 bases at V and 2 bases at J, with 17 bases in the middle. This CDR3 contains 15 residues. CDR1 SNHLY and CDR2 FYNNEI come from the germline V gene. The CDR3 loop is CASGLGGADTDTQYF. CDR3 DNA sequence: TGTGCCAGCGGTCTAGGGGGGGCGGACACAGATACGCAGTATTTT.

This chain links TRBV3-1 (or the pseudogene TRBV3-2) with TRBJ2-3; 10 bases agree with TRBD2. The ends lost 0 bases at V and 5 bases at J; junction bases unmatched: 5. The CDR3 is 16 amino acids. The germline V gene has CDR1 LGHDT and CDR2 YNNKEL (reference sequence). The CDR3 sequence is CASSQDQEREGDTQYF. The CDR3, as DNA: TGTGCCAGCAGCCAAGATCAAGAGCGGGAGGGAGATACGCAGTATTTT.